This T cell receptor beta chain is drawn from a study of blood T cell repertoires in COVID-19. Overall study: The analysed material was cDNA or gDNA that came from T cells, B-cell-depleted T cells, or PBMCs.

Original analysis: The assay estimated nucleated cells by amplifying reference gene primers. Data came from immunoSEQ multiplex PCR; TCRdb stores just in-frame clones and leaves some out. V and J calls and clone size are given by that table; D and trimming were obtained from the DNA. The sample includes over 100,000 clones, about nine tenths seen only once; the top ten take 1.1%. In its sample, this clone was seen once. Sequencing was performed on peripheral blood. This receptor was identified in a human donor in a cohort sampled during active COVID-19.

The CDR3 nucleotides read TGTGCCAGCAGCCAAGATGCGACTCCGGTCGGATACTCCTACGAGCAGTACTTC. This codes for CASSQDATPVGYSYEQYF. The genes are TRBV3-1 (or the pseudogene TRBV3-2) and TRBJ2-7; no clear D gene. The CDR3 extends over 18 amino acids. Deletions cut 0 bases from V and 0 bases from J, with 18 bases between. Germline CDR1 LGHDT, CDR2 YNNKEL (reference sequence).